The 14 T cell receptor beta chains listed next were all sequenced from one sample in a study of blood T cell repertoires in COVID-19 (dated by TCRdb to the early 2020s). Libraries were constructed by the immunoSEQ multiplex PCR assay. TCRdb re-hosts the immuneACCESS table, in-frame sequences only. Its copies lack some clones; in the studies checked, an unresolved V gene accounts for under half of them, and the cause for the rest is not known. A total of 70,000 or so clones appear in this sample, more than 75% of them only once. The leading ten clones occupy around 50% of the sample. The specimen was peripheral blood. The receptor set was obtained from a human donor in a cohort sampled during active COVID-19.

The genes are TRBV5-1 and TRBJ2-2; 12 nucleotides line up with TRBD1. The CDR3 contains 15 residues. The J segment lost 6 bases and the V segment lost 4 bases, leaving 4 bases of the junction unmatched. Germline values: CDR1 SGHRS, CDR2 YFSETQ. The CDR3 DNA reads as TGCGCCAGCAGCCCGGGGACAGGGGGCTCCGGGGAGCTGTTTTTT. As protein: CASSPGTGGSGELFF.

CDR3 in DNA: TGTGCCAGCGTCCCAGGGGCCTTGAACACTGAAGCTTTCTTT. This translates into CASVPGALNTEAFF. The genes are TRBV28 and TRBJ1-1; TRBD1 might be the D (6 bases). Germline-derived CDR1 and CDR2 are MDHEN and SYDVKM. The ends were cut back, 8 bases at V and 0 bases at J, with 13 bases in the middle. This CDR3 has 14 amino acids. Filled out from reference TRBV28 and TRBJ1-1, the complete variable domain reads DVKVTQSSRYLVKRTGEKVFLECVQDMDHENMFWYRQDPGLGLRLIYFSYDVKMKEKGDIPEGYSVSREKKERFSLILESASTNQTSMYLCASVPGALNTEAFFGQGTRLTVV.

The rearrangement joins TRBV12-3 or TRBV12-4 to TRBJ1-1; D remains ambiguous. V lost 1 base, J lost 7 bases, and 10 bases lay in between. CDR3 length equals 13 residues. Here the CDR3 DNA reads TGTGCCAGCAGTTTAGGCTCGGGAGATGAAGCTTTCTTT. As protein: CASSLGSGDEAFF.

The chain links TRBV20-1 to TRBJ2-5, with D possibly TRBD1 on 5 matching bases. The V and J ends lost 3 bases and 5 bases respectively, with 13 bases between them. The length of the CDR3 is 13 residues. In germline, CDR1 is DFQATT, CDR2 SNEGSKA (reference sequence). CDR3 residues: CSASVTVGETQYF. CDR3 nucleotide sequence: TGCAGTGCTAGTGTGACAGTCGGGGAGACCCAGTACTTC.

The chain has TRBV28 and TRBJ2-7; TRBD1 matches 10 bases. Germline CDR1 and CDR2: MDHEN and SYDVKM. This CDR3 region has 15 residues. With V trimmed by 5 bases and J by 5 bases, 9 bases remained unmatched. CDR3 protein: CASSPGGQGLDEQYF. CDR3 coding DNA: TGTGCCAGCAGTCCCGGGGGACAGGGGCTCGACGAGCAGTACTTC.

V gene TRBV27 combines with J gene TRBJ2-3; 13 positions match TRBD2. Looked up from germline, CDR1 is MNHEY and CDR2 is SMNVEV (reference sequence). The CDR3 totals 18 residues. V lost 4 bases and J lost 4; bases outside the gene matches: 11. In DNA, the CDR3 is TGTGCCAGCAGTTCACCCGGGACTAGCGGGAAGGGGGCAGATACGCAGTATTTT. Translating gives CASSSPGTSGKGADTQYF.

This chain connects TRBV6-5 to TRBJ1-1; 7 bases line up with TRBD1. CDR3 length equals 14 residues. The V gene end was trimmed by 2 bases and the J gene end by 2 bases; junction bases not matched to a gene: 2. Germline V lookup: CDR1 MNHEY, CDR2 SVGAGI. In nucleotides, the CDR3 is TGTGCCAGCAGTTACGACAGGGACAACACTGAAGCTTTCTTT. Its translation: CASSYDRDNTEAFF.

This clone was counted only a few times. J is TRBJ2-1 and V is TRBV10-3, with D possibly being TRBD1 (6 bases). The germline V gene encodes CDR1 ENHRY and CDR2 SYGVKD. Trimming removed 3 bases from V and 8 bases from J, with 20 bases in between. The CDR3 sequence is 16 residues long. CDR3 sequence: CAISDPPAKQGDEQFF. The CDR3 region has the DNA TGTGCCATCAGTGACCCCCCCGCGAAACAGGGCGATGAGCAGTTCTTC.

This chain connects TRBV7-8 to TRBJ2-1; D might be TRBD2 (5 bases). V lost 2 bases, J lost 5 bases, and 13 bases lay in between. Per germline, CDR1 SGHVS and CDR2 FQNEAQ. The CDR3 length is 15 residues. The CDR3 sequence: CASSLYGGRDNEQFF. The CDR3 DNA follows: TGTGCCAGCAGCTTATACGGAGGACGGGACAATGAGCAGTTCTTC.

The J gene is TRBJ2-2, the V gene TRBV9; D remains unclear. Trimming pared 4 bases from V and 2 bases from J, leaving 6 bases between. The V gene's germline CDR1 is SGDLS and CDR2 YYNGEE. The CDR3 spans 13 residues. As DNA, the CDR3 is TGTGCCAGCAGCCCACTAAACACCGGGGAGCTGTTTTTT. This codes for CASSPLNTGELFF.

The genes are TRBV6-5 and TRBJ2-6, with a possible D match to TRBD2 (5 bases). Trimming took 3 bases from V and 4 from J, leaving 10 bases between them. The CDR3 contains 15 residues. CDR1 is MNHEY and CDR2 is SVGAGI in the germline V gene. CDR3 DNA sequence: TGTGCCAGCAGTTATGGCGGGTACGGGGCCAACGTCCTGACTTTC. Its protein is CASSYGGYGANVLTF.

The rearrangement joins TRBV10-2 to TRBJ2-2; TRBD2 might be the D (6 bases). The length of the CDR3 is 14 residues. Trimming pared 7 bases from V and 3 bases from J, leaving 12 bases between. The germline CDR1 and CDR2 sequences are WSHSY and SAAADI. CDR3 DNA: TGCGCCAGCAATCCGACTAGTGACACCGGGGAGCTGTTTTTT. The encoded protein is CASNPTSDTGELFF.

The V gene is TRBV21-1, the J gene TRBJ1-4; the table names TRBD1, a call not compared with the DNA. TRBV21-1 is a listed pseudogene. The CDR3 is 14 amino acids. CDR3 amino acids: CASRGTGGWEKLFF. CDR3 nucleotide sequence: TGTGCCAGCAGAGGGACAGGGGGCTGGGAAAAACTGTTTTTT.

This clone was found many times. The genes are TRBV5-1 and TRBJ2-7, with 9 bases lining up with TRBD1. Germline CDR1 SGHRS, CDR2 YFSETQ. Unmatched junction bases numbered 4, after V lost 4 bases and J lost 5 bases. This CDR3 is 13 amino acids long. The CDR3: CASSRGTGNEQYF. The CDR3 DNA reads TGCGCCAGCAGCCGGGGGACAGGGAACGAGCAGTACTTC.